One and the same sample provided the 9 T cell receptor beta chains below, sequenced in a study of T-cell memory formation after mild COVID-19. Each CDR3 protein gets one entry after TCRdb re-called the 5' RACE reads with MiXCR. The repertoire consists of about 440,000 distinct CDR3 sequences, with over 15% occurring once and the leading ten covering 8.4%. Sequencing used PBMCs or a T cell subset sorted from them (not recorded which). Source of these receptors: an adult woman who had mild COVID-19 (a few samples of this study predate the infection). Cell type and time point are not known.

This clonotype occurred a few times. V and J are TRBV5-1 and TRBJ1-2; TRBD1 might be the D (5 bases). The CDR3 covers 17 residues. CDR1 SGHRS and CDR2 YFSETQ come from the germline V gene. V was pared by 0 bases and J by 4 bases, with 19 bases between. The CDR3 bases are TGCGCCAGCAGCTTGGGCGCCGGAGGGGCGGCAAGCTATGGCTACACCTTC. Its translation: CASSLGAGGAASYGYTF.

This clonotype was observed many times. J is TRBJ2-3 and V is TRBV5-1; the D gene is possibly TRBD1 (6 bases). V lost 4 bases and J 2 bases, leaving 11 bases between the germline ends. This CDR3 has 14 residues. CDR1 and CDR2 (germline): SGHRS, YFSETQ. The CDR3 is CASSGTGSTDTQYF. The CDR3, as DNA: TGCGCCAGCAGCGGCACAGGGTCCACAGATACGCAGTATTTT.

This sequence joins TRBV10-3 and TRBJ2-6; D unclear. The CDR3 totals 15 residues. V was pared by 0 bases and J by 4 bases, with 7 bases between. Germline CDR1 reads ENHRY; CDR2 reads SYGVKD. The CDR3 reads CAISESWSGANVLTF. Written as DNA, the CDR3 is TGTGCCATCAGTGAGTCTTGGTCGGGGGCCAACGTCCTGACTTTC.

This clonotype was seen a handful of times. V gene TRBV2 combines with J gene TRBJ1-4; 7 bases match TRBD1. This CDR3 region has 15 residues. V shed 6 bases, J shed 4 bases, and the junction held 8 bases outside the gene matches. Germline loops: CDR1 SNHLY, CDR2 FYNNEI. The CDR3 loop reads CASRKTGDFNEKLFF. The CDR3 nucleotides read TGTGCCAGCAGAAAAACAGGGGACTTTAATGAAAAACTGTTTTTT.

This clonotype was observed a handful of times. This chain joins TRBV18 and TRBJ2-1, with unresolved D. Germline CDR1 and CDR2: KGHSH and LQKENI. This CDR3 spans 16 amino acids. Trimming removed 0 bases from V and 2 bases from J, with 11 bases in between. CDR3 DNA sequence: TGTGCCAGCTCACCACCGTTGCGGACGGCCTACAATGAGCAGTTCTTC. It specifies CASSPPLRTAYNEQFF.

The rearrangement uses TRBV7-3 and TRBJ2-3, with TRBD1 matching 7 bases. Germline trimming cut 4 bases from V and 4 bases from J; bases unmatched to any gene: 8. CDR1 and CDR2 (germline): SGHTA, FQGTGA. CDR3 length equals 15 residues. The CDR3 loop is CASSSTGVAPDTQYF. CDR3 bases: TGTGCCAGCAGCTCCACAGGGGTTGCTCCAGATACGCAGTATTTT.

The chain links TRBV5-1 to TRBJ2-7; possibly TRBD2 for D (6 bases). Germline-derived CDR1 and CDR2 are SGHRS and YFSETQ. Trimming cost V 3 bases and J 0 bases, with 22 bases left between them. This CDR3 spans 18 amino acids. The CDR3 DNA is TGCGCCAGCAGCTCAGGCAGAGGGCCCGGGGGAAGCTCCTACGAGCAGTACTTC. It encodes CASSSGRGPGGSSYEQYF.

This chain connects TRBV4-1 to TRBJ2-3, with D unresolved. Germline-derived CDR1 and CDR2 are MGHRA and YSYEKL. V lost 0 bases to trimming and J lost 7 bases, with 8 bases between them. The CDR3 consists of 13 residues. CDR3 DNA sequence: TGCGCCAGCAGCCAAGATGTCCTCTATACGCAGTATTTT. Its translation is CASSQDVLYTQYF.

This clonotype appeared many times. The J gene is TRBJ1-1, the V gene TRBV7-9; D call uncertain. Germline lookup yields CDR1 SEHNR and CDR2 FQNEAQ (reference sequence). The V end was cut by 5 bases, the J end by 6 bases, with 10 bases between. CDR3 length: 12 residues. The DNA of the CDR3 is TGTGCCAGCAGCCTTACCAGTGCTGAAGCTTTCTTT. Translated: CASSLTSAEAFF. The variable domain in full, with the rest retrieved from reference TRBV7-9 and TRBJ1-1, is DTGVSQNPRHKITKRGQNVTFRCDPISEHNRLYWYRQTLGQGPEFLTYFQNEAQLEKSRLLSDRFSAERPKGSFSTLEIQRTEQGDSAMYLCASSLTSAEAFFGQGTRLTVV.